One and the same sample provided the 22 T cell receptor beta chains below, sequenced in a study of post-analysis software for immune sequencing data. Study-level results: Higher frequency in patients than in controls was seen for roughly five TRBV segments, with TRBV5-6, TRBV5-1 and TRBV20-1 among them.

The TCR beta cDNA libraries contained unique molecular identifiers. TCRdb passed the PCR reads through MiXCR, listing each CDR3 protein once. This table has approximately 660,000 distinct CDR3 sequences, roughly three fifths appearing once. These receptors' antigens are unknown. Input material: blood. These TCRs come from a girl aged 2 to 10 with multiple sclerosis.

The chain carries TRBV12-3 or TRBV12-4 and TRBJ2-3, with 8 bases lining up with TRBD1. After removal of 5 bases from V and 5 bases from J, the junction contained 3 bases not matched to a gene. This CDR3 is built from 13 residues. The CDR3 region is CASSQQGGDTQYF. For the CDR3, the DNA is TGTGCCAGCAGTCAACAGGGGGGAGATACGCAGTATTTT.

The chain has TRBV2 and TRBJ1-1; D gene unclear. This CDR3 has 13 residues. Germline V gene lookup returns CDR1 SNHLY and CDR2 FYNNEI. V lost 5 bases to trimming and J lost 1 base, with 8 bases between them. In DNA form, the CDR3 reads TGTGCCAGCAGTAAGGAACGGAACACTGAAGCTTTCTTT. It yields the protein CASSKERNTEAFF.

This clonotype has just a few counts. CDR3 sequence: CASSVEGDVGNGYTF. The CDR3 coding sequence is TGTGCCAGCAGCGTCGAGGGCGACGTCGGAAATGGCTACACCTTC. The J gene is TRBJ1-2, the V gene TRBV9; unclear D gene. This CDR3 has 15 amino acids. V was cut by 2 bases and J by 6 bases, with 17 bases left in between. Germline lookup yields CDR1 SGDLS and CDR2 YYNGEE.

Only one count was recorded for this clonotype. The gene calls are TRBV30 and TRBJ2-4, with 9 bases fitting TRBD1. Trimming removed 3 bases from V and 15 bases from J; junction bases left unmatched: 9. The CDR3 covers 12 residues. Germline CDR1 reads GTSNPN; CDR2 reads SVGIG (reference sequence). CDR3 in amino acids: CAWSSTGGPRYF. The CDR3 nucleotides read TGTGCCTGGAGCTCCACAGGGGGCCCCCGGTACTTC.

The chain uses TRBV4-2 and TRBJ2-1; possible D gene TRBD1, 7 bases. The germline V and J ends were trimmed by 1 base and 1 base, with 14 bases remaining between them. This CDR3 is 17 amino acids long. Germline CDR1 reads LGHNA; CDR2 reads YNFKEQ. As DNA, the CDR3 is TGTGCCAGCAGCCAAGTTTCAGGGGGGATATCCTACAATGAGCAGTTCTTC. The encoded protein is CASSQVSGGISYNEQFF.

The CDR3: CASSAPRGNHPANYGYTF. In DNA form, the CDR3 reads TGTGCCAGCAGCGCTCCTAGGGGAAATCACCCTGCTAACTATGGCTACACCTTC. The rearrangement links TRBV7-8 to TRBJ1-2; perhaps TRBD1 as D (5 bases). Germline loops: CDR1 SGHVS, CDR2 FQNEAQ. V lost 5 bases, J lost 0 bases, and 22 bases lay in between. The CDR3 runs 18 residues.

This rearrangement joins TRBV12-3 or TRBV12-4 to TRBJ2-3; no clear D. The V end lost 3 bases, the J end lost 2 bases, and 9 bases lay between the germline ends. The CDR3 runs 14 residues. The CDR3: CASSFGSDTDTQYF. The CDR3 DNA is TGTGCCAGCAGTTTTGGCAGTGACACAGATACGCAGTATTTT.

V gene TRBV9 combines with J gene TRBJ1-6; TRBD1 might be the D (5 bases). The CDR3 is 15 residues long. Trimming left V 4 bases short and J 0 bases short, with 8 bases between. The germline V gene encodes CDR1 SGDLS and CDR2 YYNGEE. The CDR3 coding sequence is TGTGCCAGCAGCCGGGACGTCTCCTATAATTCACCCCTCCACTTT. Its protein product is CASSRDVSYNSPLHF.

The rearrangement links TRBV7-9 to TRBJ2-1, with 9 bases that match TRBD1. Per germline, CDR1 SEHNR and CDR2 FQNEAQ (reference sequence). The CDR3 runs 16 residues. V trimming: 3 bases; J trimming: 6 bases; junction bases outside the gene matches: 9. The DNA for the CDR3 is TGTGCCAGCAGCTTCTCCGGGACAGGGAGCAGCAATGAGCAGTTCTTC. Translated, it gives CASSFSGTGSSNEQFF.

J is TRBJ2-5 and V is TRBV3-1; TRBD1 might be the D (6 bases). The CDR3 is made up of 15 amino acids. Trimming pared 6 bases from V and 1 base from J, leaving 15 bases between. In germline, CDR1 is LGHDT, CDR2 YNNKEL (reference sequence). CDR3 sequence reads: CASRGAGYPQETQYF. The CDR3 DNA sequence: TGTGCCAGCAGGGGGGCAGGGTACCCCCAAGAGACCCAGTACTTC.

The chain links TRBV29-1 to TRBJ2-1; 8 bases are shared with TRBD2. The germline V gene encodes CDR1 SQVTM and CDR2 ANQGSEA. V was clipped by 7 bases and J by 1 base; unmatched bases: 12. The CDR3 has 16 residues. Here the CDR3 reads CSGDGRAGFSYNEQFF. As DNA, the CDR3 is TGCAGCGGGGACGGGAGGGCCGGGTTTTCCTACAATGAGCAGTTCTTC.

The CDR3 reads CASSATGGRSSEQFF. The DNA of the CDR3 is TGTGCCAGCAGTGCGACAGGGGGTCGGAGTAGTGAGCAGTTCTTC. V usage is TRBV6-1 and J usage is TRBJ2-1, with 9 bases aligning to TRBD1. The CDR3 contains 15 residues. Trimming at V came to 4 bases and at J to 9 bases, leaving 10 bases not matched to a gene. The V gene's germline CDR1 is MNHNS and CDR2 SASEGT.

This rearrangement joins TRBV5-5 to TRBJ2-4, with D possibly TRBD2 on 7 matching bases. The CDR3 loop spans 16 amino acids. From germline, CDR1 is SGHKS and CDR2 YYEKEE (reference sequence). Deletions cut 4 bases from V and 1 base from J, with 15 bases between. CDR3 DNA: TGTGCCAGCAGCCCGAGGGGGAGGGACGCCAAAAACATTCAGTACTTC. Translation gives CASSPRGRDAKNIQYF.

This clonotype has more than one count but fewer than ten. The CDR3 spells CASSGGSGGGGETQYF. CDR3 nucleotide sequence: TGTGCCAGCAGCGGGGGTAGCGGGGGAGGAGGAGAGACCCAGTACTTC. The chain recombines TRBV7-9 with TRBJ2-5; 9 bases are a match to TRBD2. Germline CDR1 is SEHNR and CDR2 is FQNEAQ (reference sequence). V lost 5 bases, J lost 4 bases, and 11 bases stayed unmatched. The CDR3 contains 16 residues. The entire variable domain, with the rest obtained from reference TRBV7-9 and TRBJ2-5, is as follows: DTGVSQNPRHKITKRGQNVTFRCDPISEHNRLYWYRQTLGQGPEFLTYFQNEAQLEKSRLLSDRFSAERPKGSFSTLEIQRTEQGDSAMYLCASSGGSGGGGETQYFGPGTRLLVL.

This chain connects TRBV28 to TRBJ1-5; D is perhaps TRBD1 (5 bases). V shed 8 bases and J shed 0 bases, with 35 bases lying between them. The CDR3 is 22 amino acids. Germline CDR1 is MDHEN and CDR2 is SYDVKM. CDR3 DNA sequence: TGTGCCAGCGACGGTACGTCTGGAAGTATTTGGGGCGAAATCTATAGCAATCAGCCCCAGCATTTT. Residues: CASDGTSGSIWGEIYSNQPQHF.

In this sample, this clonotype turned up a few times. The chain combines TRBV29-1 with TRBJ2-7; D is perhaps TRBD2 (6 bases). Trimming removed 6 bases from V and 6 bases from J, with 9 bases in between. Germline-derived CDR1 and CDR2 are SQVTM and ANQGSEA. The CDR3 has 10 residues. The CDR3 DNA reads as TGCAGCGTCGGGGGTGGCGAGCAGTACTTC. Encoded protein: CSVGGGEQYF.

The chain couples TRBV29-1 to TRBJ1-1; the D gene is possibly TRBD1 (6 bases). CDR1 and CDR2 (germline): SQVTM, ANQGSEA. The V gene lost 6 bases and the J gene lost 10 bases, with 15 bases spanning the gap. This CDR3 spans 11 amino acids. The CDR3 loop reads CSVQTGGGAFF. The CDR3, as DNA: TGCAGCGTGCAGACAGGAGGGGGAGCTTTCTTT.

This chain joins TRBV7-3 and TRBJ2-1; TRBD1 matches 8 bases. Germline V CDR1 and CDR2: SGHTA, FQGTGA. The CDR3 extends over 14 amino acids. V trimming: 2 bases; J trimming: 7 bases; junction bases outside the gene matches: 4. The DNA for the CDR3 is TGTGCCAGCAGCTTATTTACAGGGGGAAATGAGCAGTTCTTC. It translates to CASSLFTGGNEQFF.

The chain carries TRBV9 and TRBJ2-3, with 8 bases lining up with TRBD1. The CDR3 has 16 residues. After removal of 1 base from V and 4 bases from J, the junction contained 8 bases not matched to a gene. Germline CDR1 and CDR2: SGDLS and YYNGEE. The CDR3 region is CASSVSGQVWADTQYF. The CDR3 DNA sequence: TGTGCCAGCAGCGTATCGGGACAGGTCTGGGCAGATACGCAGTATTTT.

J is TRBJ2-5 and V is TRBV6-6, with 9 bases lining up with TRBD2. The J call may be in error: the DNA end matches TRBJ2-7 better. Germline CDR1 reads MNHNY; CDR2 reads SVGAGI (reference sequence). This CDR3 has 13 residues. CDR3 amino acids: CASRREGLYEQYF. The CDR3 bases are TGTGCCAGCCGGCGGGAGGGCCTCTACGAGCAGTACTTC.

This clonotype appeared once. One end of the junction fails to match germline, which may point to a read error. The V gene is TRBV15, the J gene TRBJ2-1; tentative D call: TRBD2 (7 bases). Germline V gene sequence: CDR1 LNHNV, CDR2 YYDKDF (reference sequence). The CDR3 is 16 residues long. DNA of the CDR3: TGTGCCACCGGCAGAGAAGGGGGGAGGGCCTACAGGGAGCAGTTCTTC. This encodes CATGREGGRAYREQFF.

This clonotype turned up a few times. V is TRBV18 and J is TRBJ1-6; 9 nucleotides match TRBD1. The junction had 7 bases not matched to a gene; V was cut back by 6 bases and J by 7 bases. The CDR3 runs 15 residues. Germline-derived CDR1 and CDR2 are KGHSH and LQKENI. The CDR3 loop reads CASSPLGQGNSPLHF. For the CDR3, the DNA is TGTGCCAGCTCCCCGCTTGGACAGGGGAATTCACCCCTCCACTTT.